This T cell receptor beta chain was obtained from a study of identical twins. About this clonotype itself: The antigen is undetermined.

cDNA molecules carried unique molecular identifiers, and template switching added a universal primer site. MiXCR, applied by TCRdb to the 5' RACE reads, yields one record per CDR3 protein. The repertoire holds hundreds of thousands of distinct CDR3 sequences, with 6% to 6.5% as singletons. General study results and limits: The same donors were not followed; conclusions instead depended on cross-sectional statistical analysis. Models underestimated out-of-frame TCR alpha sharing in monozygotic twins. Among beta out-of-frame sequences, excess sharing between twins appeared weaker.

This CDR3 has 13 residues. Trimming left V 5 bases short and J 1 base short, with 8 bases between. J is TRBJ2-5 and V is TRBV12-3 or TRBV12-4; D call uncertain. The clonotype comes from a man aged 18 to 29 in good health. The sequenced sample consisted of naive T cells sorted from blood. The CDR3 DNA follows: TGTGCCAGCAGTCCTACGAGCCAAGAGACCCAGTACTTC. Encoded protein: CASSPTSQETQYF.